These T cell receptor beta chains were read from a single sample in a study of cytomegalovirus exposure and HLA in healthy donors. Profiled with immunoSEQ multiplex PCR; TCRdb holds only in-frame clones, not every one. The data show roughly 60,000 clones, 92% seen once. Sequencing was performed on PBMCs. The receptors originated from a woman aged 18-29 years in good health and CMV-seronegative. Each CDR3 is given without its conserved first and last residue. D genes are given only for firm matches.

D: -
V: TRBV5-1
J: TRBJ2-5
CDR3: ASSASKETQY

D: TRBD2
V: TRBV12-5
J: TRBJ2-1
CDR3: ASGLVLAGEVNEQF

D: -
V: TRBV6-6
J: TRBJ1-2
CDR3: ASSYSPLQGGYGYT

D: TRBD1
V: TRBV4-1
J: TRBJ1-6
CDR3: ASSHPGQLYNSPLH

D: TRBD2
V: TRBV14
J: TRBJ2-1
CDR3: ASSHLAGAYNEQF

D: -
V: TRBV5-1
J: TRBJ1-2
CDR3: ASSWGWGRDGYT

D: TRBD1
V: TRBV28
J: TRBJ2-7
CDR3: ASSFGGQGFSYEQY

D: TRBD2
V: TRBV7-2
J: TRBJ2-3
CDR3: ASSPSAGGGADTQY

D: -
V: TRBV28
J: TRBJ2-7
CDR3: ASSLGIDRRTSYPTREQY

D: TRBD1
V: TRBV5-6
J: TRBJ1-1
CDR3: ASSPDRQGNTEAF

D: -
V: TRBV6-5
J: TRBJ2-1
CDR3: ASSYSEGYNEQF

D: -
V: TRBV11-2
J: TRBJ1-2
CDR3: ASSFSSGGARYGYT

D: -
V: TRBV19
J: TRBJ2-5
CDR3: ASSAYGERETQY

D: TRBD1
V: TRBV6-1
J: TRBJ2-2
CDR3: ATARQGDTGELF

D: -
V: TRBV28
J: TRBJ2-5
CDR3: ASSSGGRGRWETQY

D: -
V: TRBV29-1
J: TRBJ1-5
CDR3: SASSGRDQPQH

D: TRBD2
V: TRBV11-1
J: TRBJ2-7
CDR3: ASSPRRGSSGRFYEQY

D: -
V: TRBV28
J: TRBJ1-1
CDR3: ASSLSQGTTEAF

D: TRBD2
V: TRBV5-1
J: TRBJ2-1
CDR3: ASSSLIERGDNEQF

D: TRBD2
V: TRBV7-2
J: TRBJ2-7
CDR3: ASNAWGTSGYTGSYEQY

D: -
V: TRBV29-1
J: TRBJ1-1
CDR3: SVGQQRAEAF

D: -
V: TRBV4-3
J: TRBJ2-4
CDR3: ASSQELGLAKNIQY

D: TRBD1
V: TRBV7-9
J: TRBJ1-4
CDR3: ASRSGAGGILGEKLF

D: -
V: TRBV2
J: TRBJ2-7
CDR3: ASRQENYEQY

D: TRBD1
V: TRBV29-1
J: TRBJ2-7
CDR3: SVEFTGVSYEQY

D: TRBD2
V: TRBV19
J: TRBJ2-2
CDR3: ASSPGLAGFGELF

D: -
V: TRBV5-6
J: TRBJ1-1
CDR3: ASSLQDTEAF

D: -
V: TRBV7-9
J: TRBJ1-2
CDR3: ASSPQGGQSYT